The next 8 T cell receptor beta chains were all read from a single sample in a study of OX40 agonist ivuxolimab in advanced cancers. TCRdb keeps only in-frame clones here, not all; method: immunoSEQ multiplex PCR. The sample lists some 100,000 clones; approximately 89% were seen once. The material was CD4+ or CD8+ T cells sorted from blood, obtained in a trial of the OX40 agonist ivuxolimab. These receptors were collected from an adult with an advanced solid tumor such as melanoma, head and neck, liver or kidney cancer.

The chain carries TRBV11-1 and TRBJ2-5; 9 bases align to TRBD1. The J call may be incorrect, as the DNA end agrees better with TRBJ2-7. The length of the CDR3 is 15 residues. The V gene's germline CDR1 is SGHAT and CDR2 FQDESV (reference sequence). CDR3 amino acids: CASSIGQGRFYEQYF. The CDR3 nucleotides are TGTGCCAGCAGCATCGGACAGGGGAGGTTCTACGAGCAGTACTTC.

The V and J genes are TRBV19 and TRBJ1-3; D gene unclear. The CDR3 is made up of 14 amino acids. The germline gives CDR1 LNHDA, CDR2 SQIVND (reference sequence). Trimming took 5 bases from V and 4 from J, leaving 12 bases between them. The CDR3 loop reads CASSAAGIGNTIYF. CDR3 coding DNA: TGTGCCAGTAGTGCCGCAGGTATCGGAAACACCATATATTTT.

DNA for the CDR3: TGTGCCAGCACCTCTATTTTGGAGACCCAGTACTTC. Its translation is CASTSILETQYF. This chain connects TRBV6-5 to TRBJ2-5; D is ambiguous. Germline values: CDR1 MNHEY, CDR2 SVGAGI. This CDR3 contains 12 residues. The ends were cut back, 7 bases at V and 5 bases at J, with 11 bases in the middle.

This clone has just a few counts. The chain links TRBV18 to TRBJ1-1; no reliable D call. CDR3 length: 13 amino acids. CDR1 is KGHSH, CDR2 LQKENI, per germline. V lost 0 bases and J lost 1, with 3 bases in between. CDR3 nucleotides: TGTGCCAGCTCACCACCACAGAACACTGAAGCTTTCTTT. This codes for CASSPPQNTEAFF.

This clone was recorded once. The CDR3 loop is CASSEAAGQGFYEQYF. The CDR3 bases are TGTGCCAGCAGTGAAGCTGCGGGGCAGGGTTTCTACGAGCAGTACTTC. The genes are TRBV6-1 and TRBJ2-7; D might be TRBD2 (6 bases). The germline CDR1 and CDR2 sequences are MNHNS and SASEGT. This CDR3 is built from 16 residues. V was cut by 0 bases and J by 3 bases, with 15 bases left in between.

This chain uses TRBV9 with TRBJ1-5; 8 nucleotides agree with TRBD1. Germline CDR1 SGDLS, CDR2 YYNGEE. This CDR3 contains 14 residues. After removal of 4 bases from V and 5 bases from J, the junction contained 5 bases not matched to a gene. The chain's CDR3 is CASSLDREYQPQHF. CDR3 nucleotide sequence: TGTGCCAGCAGCCTGGACAGGGAGTATCAGCCCCAGCATTTT.

V and J are TRBV5-1 and TRBJ1-2, with 9 bases matching TRBD1. In germline, CDR1 is SGHRS, CDR2 YFSETQ. The V and J ends lost 4 bases and 5 bases, in that order; junction bases with no gene match: 9. This CDR3 comprises 15 residues. CDR3 protein: CASSTGQGGGYGYTF. As DNA, the CDR3 is TGCGCCAGCAGCACGGGACAGGGAGGCGGATATGGCTACACCTTC.

This clone was recorded only once. This chain uses TRBV28 with TRBJ2-1; 11 positions match TRBD2. The length of the CDR3 is 15 residues. Trimming at V came to 1 base and at J to 7 bases, leaving 3 bases not matched to a gene. Germline V lookup: CDR1 MDHEN, CDR2 SYDVKM. The CDR3 loop is CASSLSASGRNEQFF. The CDR3 DNA reads TGTGCCAGCAGTTTATCGGCTAGCGGGAGGAATGAGCAGTTCTTC.